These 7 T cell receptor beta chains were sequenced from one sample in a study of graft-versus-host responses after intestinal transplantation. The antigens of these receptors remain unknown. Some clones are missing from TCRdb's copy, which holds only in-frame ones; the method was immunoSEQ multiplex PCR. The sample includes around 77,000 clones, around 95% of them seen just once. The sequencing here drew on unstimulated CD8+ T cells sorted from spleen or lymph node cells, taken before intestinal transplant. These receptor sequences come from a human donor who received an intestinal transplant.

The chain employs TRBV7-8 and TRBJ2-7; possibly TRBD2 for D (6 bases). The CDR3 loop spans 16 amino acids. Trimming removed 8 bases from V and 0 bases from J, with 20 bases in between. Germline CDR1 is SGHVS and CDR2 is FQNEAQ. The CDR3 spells CASYKTRRDGSYEQYF. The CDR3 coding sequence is TGTGCCAGCTATAAAACCCGGCGGGACGGCTCCTACGAGCAGTACTTC.

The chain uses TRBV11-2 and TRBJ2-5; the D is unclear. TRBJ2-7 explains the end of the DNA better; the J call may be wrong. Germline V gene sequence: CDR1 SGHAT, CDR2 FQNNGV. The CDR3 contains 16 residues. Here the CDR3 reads CASSLVGSATTYEQYF. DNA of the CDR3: TGTGCCAGCAGCTTAGTGGGCAGCGCCACAACCTACGAGCAGTACTTC.

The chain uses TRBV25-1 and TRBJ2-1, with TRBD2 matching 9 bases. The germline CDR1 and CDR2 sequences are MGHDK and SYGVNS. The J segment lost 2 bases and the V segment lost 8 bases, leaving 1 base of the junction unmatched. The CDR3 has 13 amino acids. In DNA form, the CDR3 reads TGTGCCAGCTCTAGCGGGGCCTACAATGAGCAGTTCTTC. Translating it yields CASSSGAYNEQFF.

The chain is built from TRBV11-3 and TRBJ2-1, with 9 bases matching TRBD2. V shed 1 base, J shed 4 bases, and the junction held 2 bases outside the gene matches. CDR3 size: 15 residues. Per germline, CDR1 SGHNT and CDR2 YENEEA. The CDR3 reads CASSLGLAGYNEQFF. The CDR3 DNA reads TGTGCCAGCAGCTTAGGGCTAGCGGGGTACAATGAGCAGTTCTTC.

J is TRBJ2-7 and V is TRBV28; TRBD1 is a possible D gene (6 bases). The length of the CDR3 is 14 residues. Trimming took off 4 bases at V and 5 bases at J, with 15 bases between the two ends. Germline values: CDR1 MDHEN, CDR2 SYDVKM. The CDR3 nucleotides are TGTGCCAGCAGTTCGCGAGGGGGTTTCAACGAGCAGTACTTC. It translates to CASSSRGGFNEQYF. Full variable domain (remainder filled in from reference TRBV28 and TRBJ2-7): DVKVTQSSRYLVKRTGEKVFLECVQDMDHENMFWYRQDPGLGLRLIYFSYDVKMKEKGDIPEGYSVSREKKERFSLILESASTNQTSMYLCASSSRGGFNEQYFGPGTRLTVT.

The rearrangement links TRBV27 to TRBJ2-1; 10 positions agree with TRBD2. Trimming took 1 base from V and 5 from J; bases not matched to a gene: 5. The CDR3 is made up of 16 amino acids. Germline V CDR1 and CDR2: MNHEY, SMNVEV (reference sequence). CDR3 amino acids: CASSLLVAGGHNEQFF. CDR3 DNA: TGTGCCAGCAGTTTATTAGTAGCGGGAGGACACAATGAGCAGTTCTTC.

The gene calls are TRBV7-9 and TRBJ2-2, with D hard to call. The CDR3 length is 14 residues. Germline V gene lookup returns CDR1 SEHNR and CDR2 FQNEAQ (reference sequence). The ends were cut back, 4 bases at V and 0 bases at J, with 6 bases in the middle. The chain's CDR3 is CASSSGANTGELFF. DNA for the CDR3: TGTGCCAGCAGCTCAGGAGCGAACACCGGGGAGCTGTTTTTT.